The TCR beta chain described here comes from a study of T-cell reconstitution after alpha-beta-depleted transplantation in children. Study-wide results and caveats: The high TCRbeta diversity at day 60 in some patients came from surviving recipient T cells and thymic progenitors. Hyperexpanded clones declined; after one year, newly produced T cells mostly supplied diversity. Reports say that about two months after transplant, the alpha-beta T cells came out of several hundred graft clones that had expanded.

This clonotype was recorded at least ten times. Its antigen is still unknown. V gave up 4 bases and J gave up 6 bases; unmatched junction bases: 4. Germline V gene data show CDR1 as SQVTM and CDR2 as ANQGSEA. The CDR3 loop spans 13 amino acids. Preparation of the TCRbeta library used unique molecular identifiers. Each CDR3 protein gets one entry after TCRdb re-called the PCR reads with MiXCR. The sample records 250,000 to 300,000 distinct CDR3 sequences, roughly 8.2% being singletons. The chain joins TRBV29-1 to TRBJ2-7, with 12 bases matching TRBD1. This sequence was found in a female patient aged 2-10 years who had a stem cell transplant for Fanconi anemia, so the T cells may come from the graft donor. This specimen was peripheral blood, taken 360 days after TCRalphabeta/CD19-depleted stem cell transplant. CDR3 sequence: CSVGDRGRVEQYF. In nucleotides, the CDR3 is TGCAGCGTTGGGGACAGGGGGCGGGTCGAGCAGTACTTC.